The sequence of this T cell receptor beta chain was determined in a study of post-analysis software for immune sequencing data. Study details: As for disease course, relapsing-remitting, secondary progressive and progressive-relapsing multiple sclerosis were all included.

As regards this clonotype: The antigen is unknown.

Unique molecular identifiers were carried by the TCR beta cDNA libraries. MiXCR, applied by TCRdb to the PCR reads, yields one record per CDR3 protein. Of 450,000 to 700,000 distinct CDR3 sequences in the sample, 44% are singletons; the top ten hold 1.5% to 2%. Study-wide points: The F measure placed samples prepared in the same batch into strongly shared clusters. In multiple sclerosis, normalized Chao1 diversity was significantly below that of controls. The study found TRBV5-6, TRBV5-1 and TRBV20-1 among about five TRBV segments more frequent in patients than controls.

CDR1 and CDR2 (germline): SGHTA, FQGNSA. Trimming at V came to 7 bases and at J to 0 bases, leaving 6 bases not matched to a gene. The CDR3 totals 15 residues. The sequence came from a girl under 18 with multiple sclerosis. The sample consisted of blood. The chain joins TRBV7-2 to TRBJ2-3; 8 nucleotides align to TRBD2. CDR3 amino acids: CASKPGLDSTDTQYF. CDR3 DNA: TGTGCCAGCAAACCGGGACTAGATAGCACAGATACGCAGTATTTT.